A selection of T cell receptor beta chains follows, all from one sample in a study of blood T cell repertoires in COVID-19. Clones were sequenced by immunoSEQ multiplex PCR, and TCRdb holds only the in-frame ones, with some missing. The repertoire holds some 220,000 clones, with less than 90% as singletons. Input material: PBMCs or T cells enriched from blood (not recorded which). The receptors were sampled from a woman aged 25-40 years who had recovered from COVID-19. The CDR3 runs from the conserved cysteine through the conserved F or W. Each record gives: clone size, J gene, D gene, V gene, CDR3 protein, CDR3 DNA. A D gene is named only where the DNA matches it firmly. Expanded clones are given a class, and other clones once, few, many or no size at all.

clone_size: NA; j_call: TRBJ2-1; d_call: NA; v_call: TRBV14; cdr3_aa: CASSQDRGASYNEQFF; cdr3_nt: TGTGCCAGCAGCCAAGATCGGGGGGCTTCCTACAATGAGCAGTTCTTC
clone_size: NA; j_call: TRBJ2-7; d_call: TRBD2; v_call: TRBV9; cdr3_aa: CASSPRLAGEVEQYF; cdr3_nt: TGTGCCAGCAGCCCGCGACTAGCGGGGGAGGTCGAGCAGTACTTC
clone_size: NA; j_call: TRBJ2-3; d_call: TRBD2; v_call: TRBV5-1; cdr3_aa: CASSLVASGGADTQYF; cdr3_nt: TGCGCCAGCAGCTTGGTGGCTAGCGGGGGGGCAGATACGCAGTATTTT
clone_size: NA; j_call: TRBJ2-7; d_call: NA; v_call: TRBV7-2; cdr3_aa: CASRPTGSYEQYF; cdr3_nt: TGTGCCAGCAGACCAACAGGGTCCTACGAGCAGTACTTC
clone_size: NA; j_call: TRBJ1-2; d_call: TRBD1; v_call: TRBV16; cdr3_aa: CASSQSTGGAGYTF; cdr3_nt: TGTGCCAGCAGCCAGTCGACAGGGGGCGCGGGCTACACCTTC
clone_size: NA; j_call: TRBJ1-2; d_call: NA; v_call: TRBV9; cdr3_aa: CASSVDPRQVQHYYGYTF; cdr3_nt: TGTGCCAGCAGCGTAGACCCTCGACAGGTACAACACTATTATGGCTACACCTTC
clone_size: NA; j_call: TRBJ1-2; d_call: NA; v_call: TRBV7-9; cdr3_aa: CASSFGWQDNYGYTF; cdr3_nt: TGTGCCAGCAGCTTCGGATGGCAGGATAACTATGGCTACACCTTC
clone_size: NA; j_call: TRBJ1-1; d_call: TRBD1; v_call: TRBV13; cdr3_aa: CASSQSDRSEAFF; cdr3_nt: TGTGCCAGCAGCCAGTCGGACAGGTCTGAAGCTTTCTTT
clone_size: NA; j_call: TRBJ2-2; d_call: TRBD1; v_call: TRBV3-1/TRBV3-2; cdr3_aa: CASSPGTGKGTGELFF; cdr3_nt: TGTGCCAGCAGCCCAGGGACAGGGAAAGGCACTGGGGAGCTGTTTTTT
clone_size: NA; j_call: TRBJ2-2; d_call: NA; v_call: TRBV19; cdr3_aa: CASRSKTGELFF; cdr3_nt: TGTGCCAGTAGGAGCAAAACCGGGGAGCTGTTTTTT
clone_size: NA; j_call: TRBJ2-7; d_call: TRBD1; v_call: TRBV11-2; cdr3_aa: CASSLGQGRGEQYF; cdr3_nt: TGTGCCAGCAGCTTGGGACAGGGGAGAGGAGAGCAGTACTTC
clone_size: once; j_call: TRBJ2-1; d_call: TRBD2; v_call: TRBV18; cdr3_aa: CASSPRLAEQFF; cdr3_nt: TGTGCCAGCTCACCCAGACTAGCGGAGCAGTTCTTC
clone_size: few; j_call: TRBJ2-4; d_call: NA; v_call: TRBV6-5; cdr3_aa: CASSNSGGPKNIQYF; cdr3_nt: TGTGCCAGCAGCAACTCCGGGGGTCCCAAAAACATTCAGTACTTC
clone_size: NA; j_call: TRBJ2-3; d_call: NA; v_call: TRBV14; cdr3_aa: CASSQEPARSTDTQYF; cdr3_nt: TGTGCCAGCAGCCAAGAACCTGCGCGTAGCACAGATACGCAGTATTTT
clone_size: NA; j_call: TRBJ2-1; d_call: NA; v_call: TRBV19; cdr3_aa: CASIPTGPASYNEQFF; cdr3_nt: TGTGCCAGTATTCCTACAGGGCCCGCTTCTTACAATGAGCAGTTCTTC
clone_size: many; j_call: TRBJ1-5; d_call: TRBD1; v_call: TRBV12-5; cdr3_aa: CASGSTGGLPQHF; cdr3_nt: TGTGCTAGTGGGTCTACAGGGGGCCTGCCCCAGCATTTT
clone_size: NA; j_call: TRBJ1-1; d_call: NA; v_call: TRBV19; cdr3_aa: CASRAGNTEAFF; cdr3_nt: TGTGCCAGTCGGGCGGGGAACACTGAAGCTTTCTTT
clone_size: NA; j_call: TRBJ2-5; d_call: NA; v_call: TRBV7-6; cdr3_aa: CASSLEMRVQETQYF; cdr3_nt: TGTGCCAGCAGCTTAGAAATGAGGGTTCAAGAGACCCAGTACTTC
clone_size: NA; j_call: TRBJ1-2; d_call: TRBD1; v_call: TRBV13; cdr3_aa: CASSPQGVESGYTF; cdr3_nt: TGTGCCAGCAGCCCTCAGGGGGTAGAGAGTGGCTACACCTTC
clone_size: NA; j_call: TRBJ1-1; d_call: TRBD1; v_call: TRBV29-1; cdr3_aa: CSVGAGGPGRTFF; cdr3_nt: TGCAGCGTTGGGGCAGGGGGCCCGGGGAGGACTTTCTTT
clone_size: NA; j_call: TRBJ2-1; d_call: NA; v_call: TRBV6-5; cdr3_aa: CASSYALVNEQFF; cdr3_nt: TGTGCCAGCAGTTATGCCCTAGTCAATGAGCAGTTCTTC
clone_size: NA; j_call: TRBJ2-3; d_call: TRBD2; v_call: TRBV5-5; cdr3_aa: CASSLEGLATDTQYF; cdr3_nt: TGTGCCAGCAGCTTGGAGGGACTAGCGACAGATACGCAGTATTTT
clone_size: NA; j_call: TRBJ1-1; d_call: NA; v_call: TRBV7-2; cdr3_aa: CASSLGRLSEAFF; cdr3_nt: TGTGCCAGCAGCTTAGGTCGGTTATCTGAAGCTTTCTTT
clone_size: NA; j_call: TRBJ1-1; d_call: TRBD1; v_call: TRBV3-1/TRBV3-2; cdr3_aa: CASSPSAGGTIVTEAFF; cdr3_nt: TGTGCCAGCAGCCCCTCCGCAGGGGGGACGATTGTCACTGAAGCTTTCTTT
clone_size: once; j_call: TRBJ1-6; d_call: TRBD1; v_call: TRBV5-8; cdr3_aa: CASSLVRYRGQGSPLHF; cdr3_nt: TGTGCCAGCAGCTTGGTCCGCTACAGGGGGCAAGGTTCACCCCTCCACTTT
clone_size: NA; j_call: TRBJ2-2; d_call: NA; v_call: TRBV7-3; cdr3_aa: CASSSTARRPPNTGELFF; cdr3_nt: TGTGCCAGCAGCTCCACGGCGCGCAGGCCCCCGAACACCGGGGAGCTGTTTTTT
clone_size: NA; j_call: TRBJ1-1; d_call: TRBD1; v_call: TRBV27; cdr3_aa: CASSFDRASMNTEAFF; cdr3_nt: TGTGCCAGCAGTTTCGACAGGGCATCCATGAACACTGAAGCTTTCTTT
clone_size: NA; j_call: TRBJ1-1; d_call: NA; v_call: TRBV10-3; cdr3_aa: CAISPLGRMNTEAFF; cdr3_nt: TGTGCCATCAGCCCCTTGGGGAGGATGAACACTGAAGCTTTCTTT
clone_size: NA; j_call: TRBJ1-6; d_call: NA; v_call: TRBV11-3; cdr3_aa: CASSLNSLSPLHF; cdr3_nt: TGTGCCAGCAGCTTAAATTCACTTTCACCCCTCCACTTT
clone_size: NA; j_call: TRBJ1-1; d_call: NA; v_call: TRBV7-3; cdr3_aa: CASSLGAGSEAFF; cdr3_nt: TGTGCCAGCAGCTTAGGGGCTGGGTCTGAAGCTTTCTTT
clone_size: few; j_call: TRBJ1-2; d_call: NA; v_call: TRBV20-1; cdr3_aa: CSASYGTELASKQGF; cdr3_nt: TGCAGTGCTAGTTACGGGACGGAGCTCGCGTCCAAGCAGGGGTTC
clone_size: NA; j_call: TRBJ1-1; d_call: NA; v_call: TRBV19; cdr3_aa: CASSTGNTEAFF; cdr3_nt: TGTGCCAGTAGTACCGGGAACACTGAAGCTTTCTTT
clone_size: NA; j_call: TRBJ1-6; d_call: NA; v_call: TRBV9; cdr3_aa: CASSEVLRASSYNSPLHF; cdr3_nt: TGTGCCAGCAGCGAGGTACTCAGGGCGAGCTCCTATAATTCACCCCTCCACTTT
clone_size: NA; j_call: TRBJ1-1; d_call: NA; v_call: TRBV12-3/TRBV12-4; cdr3_aa: CASSTGFTEAFF; cdr3_nt: TGTGCCAGCAGTACGGGGTTCACTGAAGCTTTCTTT
clone_size: NA; j_call: TRBJ2-1; d_call: NA; v_call: TRBV15; cdr3_aa: CATSRDTLNEQFF; cdr3_nt: TGTGCCACCAGCAGAGACACTCTGAATGAGCAGTTCTTC
clone_size: NA; j_call: TRBJ2-7; d_call: NA; v_call: TRBV11-2; cdr3_aa: CASSLGGEGLEQYF; cdr3_nt: TGTGCCAGCAGCTTAGGGGGGGAAGGCCTGGAGCAGTACTTC
clone_size: NA; j_call: TRBJ1-2; d_call: TRBD1; v_call: TRBV6-2/TRBV6-3; cdr3_aa: CASSYHRGSFGYTF; cdr3_nt: TGTGCCAGCAGTTACCACAGGGGAAGCTTTGGCTACACCTTC
clone_size: NA; j_call: TRBJ1-1; d_call: NA; v_call: TRBV11-2; cdr3_aa: CASSLGTPVLNTEAFF; cdr3_nt: TGTGCCAGCAGCTTAGGGACACCTGTACTGAACACTGAAGCTTTCTTT
clone_size: once; j_call: TRBJ2-1; d_call: TRBD1; v_call: TRBV4-3; cdr3_aa: CASSQDRDSYNEQFF; cdr3_nt: TGCGCCAGCAGCCAAGACCGGGACAGTTACAATGAGCAGTTCTTC
clone_size: NA; j_call: TRBJ1-2; d_call: NA; v_call: TRBV29-1; cdr3_aa: CSVDKAQGRANYGYTF; cdr3_nt: TGCAGCGTTGATAAGGCCCAAGGGAGGGCCAACTATGGCTACACCTTC
clone_size: NA; j_call: TRBJ1-1; d_call: NA; v_call: TRBV7-3; cdr3_aa: CASSLGRNTEAFF; cdr3_nt: TGTGCCAGCAGCTTAGGCAGGAACACTGAAGCTTTCTTT
clone_size: NA; j_call: TRBJ2-3; d_call: NA; v_call: TRBV9; cdr3_aa: CASSPGLLRTDTQYF; cdr3_nt: TGTGCCAGCAGCCCCGGGTTGCTACGCACAGATACGCAGTATTTT